This T cell receptor beta chain emerged from a study of control samples from healthy donors and cancer patients. With V trimmed by 3 bases and J by 5 bases, 5 bases remained unmatched. Germline values: CDR1 SGDLS, CDR2 YYNGEE. The CDR3 covers 15 residues. The repertoire was sequenced with immunoSEQ multiplex PCR; TCRdb's copy has only in-frame clones and lacks some. The sample has tens of thousands of clones, roughly nine tenths seen once. Specimen: blood. This chain connects TRBV9 to TRBJ2-1; 10 bases agree with TRBD2. This clonotype was obtained from a woman in her 30s in good health. In nucleotides, the CDR3 is TGTGCCAGCAGCGGGACCGGGACTAGCGACAATGAGCAGTTCTTC. Its protein product is CASSGTGTSDNEQFF.